A single sample is the source of the 4 T cell receptor beta chains below, sequenced in a study of PD-L1 blockade in urothelial cancer. Sequencing used immunoSEQ multiplex PCR; TCRdb keeps in-frame clones, though not all of them. The data show tens of thousands of clones, 79% seen once. Noted time point: pretreatment peripheral blood. This material consisted of PBMCs, taken around atezolizumab (anti-PD-L1) treatment. These receptors all come from a man aged 65-85 years with urothelial cancer.

This rearrangement joins TRBV6-1 to TRBJ1-6; 9 bases agree with TRBD1. The CDR3 totals 15 residues. Germline trimming cut 7 bases from V and 8 bases from J; bases unmatched to any gene: 9. Germline-derived CDR1 and CDR2 are MNHNS and SASEGT. The CDR3 region has the DNA TGTGCCAGCACCCTGGACAGGGGAGGGGATTCACCCCTCCACTTT. Protein product: CASTLDRGGDSPLHF.

V and J are TRBV11-3 and TRBJ2-1; no clear D. This CDR3 is 14 amino acids long. Germline V lookup: CDR1 SGHNT, CDR2 YENEEA. The germline V and J ends were trimmed by 5 bases and 4 bases, with 12 bases remaining between them. Here the CDR3 DNA reads TGTGCCAGCAGCCCTCAAGACGGGTACAATGAGCAGTTCTTC. Its protein product is CASSPQDGYNEQFF.

This chain connects TRBV30 to TRBJ1-3; D perhaps matches TRBD1 (6 bases). The germline CDR1 and CDR2 sequences are GTSNPN and SVGIG (reference sequence). The CDR3 is 15 amino acids. The ends were cut back, 0 bases at V and 3 bases at J, with 12 bases in the middle. In DNA, the CDR3 is TGTGCCTGGAGTGTACGGGGGGCAGGTGGAAACACCATATATTTT. Protein sequence: CAWSVRGAGGNTIYF.

The genes are TRBV12-5 and TRBJ2-3; no firm D call. This CDR3 spans 10 amino acids. V lost 9 bases and J lost 5, with 6 bases in between. Germline V gives CDR1 LGHNT, CDR2 FRNRAP. The CDR3 here is CASSGDTQYF. The CDR3 bases are TGTGCTAGCAGTGGAGATACGCAGTATTTT.